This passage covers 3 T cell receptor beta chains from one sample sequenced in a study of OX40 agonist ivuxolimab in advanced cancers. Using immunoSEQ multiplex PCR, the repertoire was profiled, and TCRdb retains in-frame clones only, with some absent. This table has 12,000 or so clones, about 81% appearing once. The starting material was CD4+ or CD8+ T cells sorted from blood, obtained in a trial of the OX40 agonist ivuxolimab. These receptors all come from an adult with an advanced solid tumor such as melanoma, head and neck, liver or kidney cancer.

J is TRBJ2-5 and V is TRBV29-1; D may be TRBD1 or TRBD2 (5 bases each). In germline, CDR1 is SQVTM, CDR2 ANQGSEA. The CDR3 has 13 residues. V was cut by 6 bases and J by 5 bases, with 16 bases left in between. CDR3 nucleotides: TGCAGCGTCTGTGGTGGGGGTAGGGAGACCCAGTACTTC. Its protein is CSVCGGGRETQYF. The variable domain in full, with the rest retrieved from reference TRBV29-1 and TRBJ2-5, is SAVISQKPSRDICQRGTSLTIQCQVDSQVTMMFWYRQQPGQSLTLIATANQGSEATYESGFVIDKFPISRPNLTFSTLTVSNMSPEDSSIYLCSVCGGGRETQYFGPGTRLLVL.

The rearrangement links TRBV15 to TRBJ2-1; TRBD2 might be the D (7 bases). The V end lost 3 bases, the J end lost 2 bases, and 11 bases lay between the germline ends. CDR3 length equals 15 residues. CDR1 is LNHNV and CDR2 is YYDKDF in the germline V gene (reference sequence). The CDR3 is CATSSGGGAYNEQFF. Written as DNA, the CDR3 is TGTGCCACCAGCAGCGGAGGGGGGGCCTACAATGAGCAGTTCTTC.

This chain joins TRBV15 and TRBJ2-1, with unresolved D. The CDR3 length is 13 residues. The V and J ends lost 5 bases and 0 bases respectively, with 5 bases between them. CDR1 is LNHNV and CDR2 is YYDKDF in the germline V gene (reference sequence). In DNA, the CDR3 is TGTGCCACCAGCTGGAGCTCCTACAATGAGCAGTTCTTC. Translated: CATSWSSYNEQFF.